This TCR beta chain was profiled in a study of T cell repertoires in aging, cancer and after chemotherapy. The table lists this clonotype with a count of one. The CDR3 is made up of 16 amino acids. V lost 1 base and J 5 bases, leaving 17 bases between the germline ends. Germline V gene data show CDR1 as SEHNR and CDR2 as FQNEAQ (reference sequence). Amplification of TCR beta used genomic DNA extracted from peripheral blood. A mixed TRB-A/B primer pool amplified rearranged TRB by multiplex touch-down PCR. TCRdb re-analysed the multiplex PCR reads in MiXCR, keeping a single row per CDR3 protein. The sample lists about 900 distinct CDR3 sequences; approximately 31% were seen once.

This clonotype originated in a human donor with a solid tumor. Material for sequencing was blood. The chain couples TRBV7-9 to TRBJ1-2; the D is unclear. Here the CDR3 DNA reads TGTGCCAGCAGCTTAGGAGGGCTAACATTGGAATATGGCTACACCTTC. This translates into CASSLGGLTLEYGYTF.